This T cell receptor beta chain was found in a study of shared clonotypes between healthy human individuals. The wider study: The cohort had two women and a few men, ages 18 to 49. Study-wide results and limits: Memory subsets generally showed smaller estimated richness than naive subsets did. All-four-donor shared clonotypes had higher generation probabilities than non-shared clonotypes did.

CD45RO-negative CD8 cells positively selected for CCR7 made up the naive population, which excluded terminally differentiated effector memory CD45RA+ cells. Notes on this clone: Its target is not known.

The authors loaded about 200 ng DNA, approximately 30,000 T cell genomes, into sorted-subset replicate PCRs. The protocol was immunoSEQ multiplex PCR, while the TCRdb copy is restricted to in-frame clones and leaves out a portion. The top ten clones hold 0.95% to 1.5% of a sample with about 1,900,000 clones, 85% to 95% of them seen once. The germline V gene has CDR1 SGHAT and CDR2 FQNNGV. CDR3 length: 17 residues. Trimming took off 0 bases at V and 2 bases at J, with 16 bases between the two ends. This chain connects TRBV11-2 to TRBJ1-1, with D possibly TRBD1 on 5 matching bases. The sequencing input was naive CD8+ T cells sorted from blood. The source is a man younger than 30 in good health. CDR3 sequence (DNA): TGTGCCAGCAGCTTAGAGGGGATTGGACGGACAAACACTGAAGCTTTCTTT. Its translation: CASSLEGIGRTNTEAFF.